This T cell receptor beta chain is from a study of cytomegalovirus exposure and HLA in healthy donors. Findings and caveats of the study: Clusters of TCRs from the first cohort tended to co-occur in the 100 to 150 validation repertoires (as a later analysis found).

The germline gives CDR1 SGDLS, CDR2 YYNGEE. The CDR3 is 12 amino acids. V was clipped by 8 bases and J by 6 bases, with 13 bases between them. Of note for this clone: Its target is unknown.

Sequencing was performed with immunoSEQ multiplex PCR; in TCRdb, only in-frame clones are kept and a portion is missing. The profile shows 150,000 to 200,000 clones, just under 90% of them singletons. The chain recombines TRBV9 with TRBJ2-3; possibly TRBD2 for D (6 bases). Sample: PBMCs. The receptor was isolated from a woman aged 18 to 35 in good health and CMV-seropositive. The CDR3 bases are TGTGCCAGTGGGACTCATCGGGATACGCAGTATTTT. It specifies CASGTHRDTQYF.